These 28 T cell receptor beta chains originate from one sample sequenced in a study of neurological immune-mediated disorders. TCRdb reprocessed the 5' RACE reads via MiXCR and lists one record per CDR3 protein. The table has roughly 62,000 distinct CDR3 sequences, more than 9.5% seen once; the top ten hold over 1.5%. The sequencing sample was made of PBMCs. These receptors were obtained from a man aged 60 to 75 in good health.

This sequence joins TRBV20-1 and TRBJ1-1; 9 nucleotides match TRBD1. The CDR3 runs 13 residues. The J segment lost 1 base and the V segment lost 7 bases, leaving 4 bases of the junction unmatched. Germline loops: CDR1 DFQATT, CDR2 SNEGSKA (reference sequence). CDR3 protein: CSVSTGGNTEAFF. The CDR3 bases are TGCAGTGTTTCGACAGGGGGGAACACTGAAGCTTTCTTT.

The sample holds many counts of this clonotype. V usage is TRBV7-9 and J usage is TRBJ1-2; D is undetermined. This CDR3 region has 12 residues. The germline V and J ends were trimmed by 4 bases and 8 bases, with 11 bases remaining between them. Germline CDR1 and CDR2: SEHNR and FQNEAQ (reference sequence). The CDR3 nucleotides read TGTGCCAGCAGCTCCCGCGATGGGGGCTACACCTTC. This encodes CASSSRDGGYTF.

This clonotype was recorded once. This clone may be a read error of a much larger clone one base away. CDR3 in DNA: TGTGCCAGCAGCCCCCGGGGGGACTATGTCTACACCTTC. Protein product: CASSPRGDYVYTF. V usage is TRBV3-1 and J usage is TRBJ1-2; a weak D match, TRBD1 (5 bases). Germline V gives CDR1 LGHDT, CDR2 YNNKEL (reference sequence). This CDR3 is 13 amino acids long.

This chain links TRBV7-2 with TRBJ1-2; D perhaps matches TRBD1 (6 bases). The CDR3 runs 14 residues. V was cut by 5 bases and J by 6 bases, with 16 bases left in between. Germline assignment: CDR1 SGHTA and CDR2 FQGNSA. CDR3 residues: CASSTYEGGDGYTF. DNA for the CDR3: TGTGCCAGCAGCACCTACGAGGGGGGCGATGGCTACACCTTC.

In this sample, this clonotype turned up a few times. The chain recombines TRBV29-1 with TRBJ2-1; D unclear. Germline values: CDR1 SQVTM, CDR2 ANQGSEA. Trimming shortened V by 3 bases and J by 6 bases, and 3 bases separated the two germline ends. This CDR3 is built from 10 residues. The CDR3 DNA follows: TGCAGCGTTGAGACCAATGAGCAGTTCTTC. This gives the protein CSVETNEQFF.

This clonotype was seen many times. The chain carries TRBV6-2 or TRBV6-3 and TRBJ1-6; D ambiguous. The CDR3 is 15 amino acids. Germline V gene data show CDR1 as MNHEY and CDR2 as SVGEGT. Trimming cost V 2 bases and J 10 bases, with 15 bases left between them. The CDR3 DNA sequence: TGTGCCAGCAGTTACCGGGCGGGTATAGCCTCACCCCTCCACTTT. As protein: CASSYRAGIASPLHF.

Only a few counts were recorded for this clonotype. The rearrangement links TRBV6-5 to TRBJ1-1; the D is unclear. The germline gives CDR1 MNHEY, CDR2 SVGAGI. The CDR3 spans 14 residues. V shed 0 bases and J shed 0 bases, with 5 bases lying between them. CDR3 amino acids: CASSYSRMNTEAFF. The CDR3 DNA reads as TGTGCCAGCAGTTACTCGAGAATGAACACTGAAGCTTTCTTT.

This clonotype was recorded many times. This sequence joins TRBV20-1 and TRBJ1-2, with D tentatively TRBD1 (5 bases). V was cut by 3 bases and J by 0 bases, with 11 bases left in between. CDR1 and CDR2 from the germline V gene are DFQATT and SNEGSKA (reference sequence). This CDR3 comprises 14 residues. The CDR3 loop is CSARVGDSNYGYTF. The CDR3 coding sequence is TGCAGTGCTAGGGTGGGGGATTCTAACTATGGCTACACCTTC.

This clonotype was recorded many times. V and J are TRBV5-8 and TRBJ2-3; D is possibly TRBD2 (5 bases). Deletions cut 0 bases from V and 4 bases from J, with 6 bases between. CDR1 SGHTS and CDR2 YDEGEE come from the germline V gene. The CDR3 length is 13 residues. This CDR3 is CASSLERADTQYF. The CDR3 DNA reads TGTGCCAGCAGCTTGGAGAGGGCAGATACGCAGTATTTT. Full variable domain (remainder filled in from reference TRBV5-8 and TRBJ2-3): EAGVTQSPTHLIKTRGQQATLRCSPISGHTSVYWYQQALGLGLQFLLWYDEGEERNRGNFPPRFSGRQFPNYSSELNVNALELEDSALYLCASSLERADTQYFGPGTRLTVL.

CDR3 loop: CASSLRGGSYEQYF. CDR3 nucleotide sequence: TGTGCCAGCAGCCTTAGGGGGGGGTCCTACGAGCAGTACTTC. The chain recombines TRBV28 with TRBJ2-7; D may be TRBD2 (7 bases). CDR1 is MDHEN, CDR2 SYDVKM, per germline. The ends were cut back, 6 bases at V and 1 base at J, with 13 bases in the middle. This CDR3 region has 14 residues.

This clonotype was observed many times. The V gene is TRBV27, the J gene TRBJ1-5; D is undetermined. CDR3 size: 17 residues. Trimming shortened V by 5 bases and J by 2 bases, and 19 bases separated the two germline ends. CDR1 MNHEY and CDR2 SMNVEV come from the germline V gene (reference sequence). The CDR3: CASSPDGGLTGNQPQHF. In DNA, the CDR3 is TGTGCCAGCAGTCCCGATGGCGGGTTGACGGGCAATCAGCCCCAGCATTTT.

This clonotype was found many times. The rearrangement uses TRBV6-5 and TRBJ2-2, with D perhaps matching TRBD2 (5 bases). Germline CDR1 and CDR2: MNHEY and SVGAGI. CDR3 length: 13 amino acids. The V end lost 6 bases, the J end lost 4 bases, and 9 bases lay between the germline ends. The CDR3, as DNA: TGTGCCAGCAGGAGGGATCTCACCGGGGAGCTGTTTTTT. Translation: CASRRDLTGELFF.

This clonotype occurred a few times. The chain carries TRBV29-1 and TRBJ2-2; 9 bases are shared with TRBD1. Germline V gene lookup returns CDR1 SQVTM and CDR2 ANQGSEA. This CDR3 comprises 14 residues. J lost 5 bases, V lost 3 bases, and 4 bases had no gene match. The CDR3 nucleotides read TGCAGCGTTGACCCCGGGACAGGGACCGGGGAGCTGTTTTTT. Residues: CSVDPGTGTGELFF.

There are a few counts of this clonotype. The chain is built from TRBV27 and TRBJ2-3, with TRBD1 identical over 9 bases. The CDR3 runs to 14 residues. Germline trimming cut 9 bases from V and 5 bases from J; bases unmatched to any gene: 9. In germline, CDR1 is MNHEY, CDR2 SMNVEV (reference sequence). DNA of the CDR3: TGTGCCAGTACGACAGGGGGTCGTGTAGATACGCAGTATTTT. Translation gives CASTTGGRVDTQYF.

This clonotype was seen repeatedly, ten times or more. This chain uses TRBV7-8 with TRBJ1-4; 7 nucleotides align to TRBD1. CDR1 SGHVS and CDR2 FQNEAQ come from the germline V gene. The CDR3 covers 16 residues. V lost 1 base and J lost 6; bases outside the gene matches: 8. The CDR3 region has the DNA TGTGCCAGCAGCTTAGGACAGGGCCCTAAGTATGAAAAACTGTTTTTT. This encodes CASSLGQGPKYEKLFF.

This clonotype was detected ten times or more. The V gene is TRBV4-2, the J gene TRBJ2-1; a weak D match, TRBD2 (6 bases). The germline CDR1 and CDR2 sequences are LGHNA and YNFKEQ. V was clipped by 4 bases and J by 2 bases, with 12 bases between them. CDR3 size: 15 residues. In nucleotides, the CDR3 is TGTGCCAGCAGCCGGGGGGATATTCCCTACAATGAGCAGTTCTTC. Translating gives CASSRGDIPYNEQFF.

This clonotype was seen at least ten times. The rearrangement links TRBV5-1 to TRBJ2-5; D may correspond to TRBD1 or TRBD2 (5 bases each). V gave up 3 bases and J gave up 1 base, with 25 bases separating them. The germline gives CDR1 SGHRS, CDR2 YFSETQ. CDR3 size: 19 residues. CDR3 sequence (DNA): TGCGCCAGCAGCTCTGGGATGATTCTCGGGACCCCCGTCCAAGAGACCCAGTACTTC. Its translation is CASSSGMILGTPVQETQYF.

The chain uses TRBV6-2 or TRBV6-3 and TRBJ1-1, with D possibly TRBD1 on 5 matching bases. Germline V gene sequence: CDR1 MNHEY, CDR2 SVGEGT. V shed 2 bases and J shed 4 bases, with 11 bases lying between them. The CDR3 loop spans 14 amino acids. CDR3 nucleotides: TGTGCCAGCAGTTACGGAGGGGTGAGCACTGAAGCTTTCTTT. This sequence encodes CASSYGGVSTEAFF.

By sample fraction, this clonotype is medium-sized (0.01 to 0.1%). The V and J genes are TRBV7-2 and TRBJ1-1, with a tentative D call TRBD1 (5 bases). This CDR3 comprises 15 residues. Trimming pared 5 bases from V and 4 bases from J, leaving 17 bases between. The germline gives CDR1 SGHTA, CDR2 FQGNSA. This CDR3 reads CASSARGPSGTEAFF. The CDR3 bases are TGTGCCAGCAGCGCCCGGGGCCCCTCGGGCACTGAAGCTTTCTTT.

This clonotype was counted many times. V usage is TRBV27 and J usage is TRBJ1-6; D may be TRBD1 (6 bases). This CDR3 has 15 residues. Germline V CDR1 and CDR2: MNHEY, SMNVEV (reference sequence). Trimming took off 1 base at V and 7 bases at J, with 11 bases between the two ends. DNA for the CDR3: TGTGCCAGCAGTTTATGGGGGGCCAAAAATTCACCCCTCCACTTT. As protein: CASSLWGAKNSPLHF.

This clonotype appeared many times. The chain links TRBV5-5 to TRBJ1-4, with TRBD1 matching 7 bases. V was pared by 3 bases and J by 4 bases, with 6 bases of the junction left unmatched. The CDR3 has 15 amino acids. From germline, CDR1 is SGHKS and CDR2 YYEKEE (reference sequence). CDR3 bases: TGTGCCAGCAGCTCGTCGGGACAGCTTAATGAAAAACTGTTTTTT. It yields the protein CASSSSGQLNEKLFF.

The rearrangement uses TRBV4-1 and TRBJ1-2, with no clear D. The V gene lost 0 bases and the J gene lost 8 bases, with 10 bases spanning the gap. The CDR3 is 13 amino acids. CDR1 is MGHRA, CDR2 YSYEKL, per germline. CDR3 sequence reads: CASSQDGPRGYTF. The CDR3 DNA is TGCGCCAGCAGCCAAGATGGTCCCCGGGGCTACACCTTC.

The V call is TRBV20-1, the J call TRBJ1-2; D remains ambiguous. The CDR3 runs to 13 residues. CDR1 is DFQATT and CDR2 is SNEGSKA in the germline V gene (reference sequence). V dropped 0 bases and J dropped 4 bases, with 9 bases sitting between them. The CDR3 DNA sequence: TGCAGTGCTAGAGATGAAGTTCGCTATGGCTACACCTTC. Its protein product is CSARDEVRYGYTF.

This clonotype was observed at least ten times. The rearrangement links TRBV7-2 to TRBJ2-3; 10 bases agree with TRBD2. The CDR3 has 18 residues. Germline-derived CDR1 and CDR2 are SGHTA and FQGNSA. V lost 5 bases, J lost 0 bases, and 11 bases stayed unmatched. The CDR3 region has the DNA TGTGCCAGCAGCGGGCCGGGACTAGCGTCTGTAAGCACAGATACGCAGTATTTT. It specifies CASSGPGLASVSTDTQYF.

This clonotype showed up many times. This chain uses TRBV18 with TRBJ1-4; D is possibly TRBD1 (6 bases). There are 14 residues in the CDR3. Germline V gives CDR1 KGHSH, CDR2 LQKENI. The V and J ends lost 3 bases and 4 bases respectively, with 9 bases between them. The CDR3 protein is CASSPGQYNEKLFF. The CDR3 DNA is TGTGCCAGCTCACCCGGACAGTATAATGAAAAACTGTTTTTT.

This clonotype occurred many times. This chain links TRBV6-6 with TRBJ1-1; 7 bases agree with TRBD1. The germline V gene encodes CDR1 MNHNY and CDR2 SVGAGI (reference sequence). Trimming at V came to 2 bases and at J to 3 bases, leaving 3 bases not matched to a gene. The CDR3 sequence is 14 residues long. This chain's CDR3 is CASSYQDRDTEAFF. The CDR3 DNA is TGTGCCAGCAGTTACCAAGACAGGGACACTGAAGCTTTCTTT.

This clonotype has a handful of counts. The chain joins TRBV6-1 to TRBJ2-7; no reliable D call. This CDR3 comprises 14 residues. Trimming left V 7 bases short and J 2 bases short, with 15 bases between. From germline, CDR1 is MNHNS and CDR2 SASEGT. DNA of the CDR3: TGTGCCAGCATGACGACACCTGCCACCTACGAGCAGTACTTC. Translated, it gives CASMTTPATYEQYF.

In its sample, this clonotype was seen once. The rearrangement uses TRBV10-2 and TRBJ2-2; TRBD1 matches 9 bases. The CDR3 is made up of 16 amino acids. With 2 bases clipped from V and 4 bases from J, the junction kept 5 bases outside the gene matches. The germline V gene encodes CDR1 WSHSY and CDR2 SAAADI. The CDR3 loop is CASSEGRDRATGELFF. The CDR3 coding sequence is TGCGCCAGCAGTGAGGGCCGGGACAGGGCCACCGGGGAGCTGTTTTTT.